These 15 T cell receptor beta chains originate from one sample sequenced in a study of siplizumab effects on memory and regulatory T cells. These receptors' targets are unknown. In the mixed lymphocyte reaction, cells were cocultured for 5 to 7 days at 37°C. TCRdb's copy holds only in-frame clones and misses some; the assay was immunoSEQ multiplex PCR. The profile covers about 5,600 clones, with roughly half appearing a single time and about 83% taken by the ten largest. Sequenced material: CFSE-low (dividing) CD8+ T cells sorted from an allogeneic mixed lymphocyte reaction. The receptor source for this set is a human donor in good health; the cells came from an allogeneic mixed lymphocyte reaction. Some clones in this sample may be carry-over from other donors' samples.

The chain links TRBV28 to TRBJ2-5; unclear D gene. Near its end, the DNA agrees better with TRBJ2-7, so the J call may be wrong. Germline loops: CDR1 MDHEN, CDR2 SYDVKM. This CDR3 is 14 amino acids long. In nucleotides, the CDR3 is TGTGCCAGCAGTTTTGAAGGGTGGACCTACGAGCAGTACTTC. Protein: CASSFEGWTYEQYF.

J is TRBJ1-5 and V is TRBV7-9; D not resolved. This CDR3 has 14 residues. V lost 1 base, J lost 6 bases, and 10 bases lay in between. CDR1 is SEHNR and CDR2 is FQNEAQ in the germline V gene (reference sequence). The CDR3 loop is CASSLVDTGQPQHF. The CDR3 DNA is TGTGCCAGCAGCTTAGTGGATACTGGTCAGCCCCAGCATTTT.

For the CDR3, the DNA is TGTGCCACCAGCAGTACACAGGGACTAGCGGGACTGGGTGAGCAGTTCTTC. As protein: CATSSTQGLAGLGEQFF. J is TRBJ2-1 and V is TRBV15; TRBD2 matches at 13 bases. This CDR3 region has 17 residues. Germline V gives CDR1 LNHNV, CDR2 YYDKDF (reference sequence). V gave up 3 bases and J gave up 9 bases; unmatched junction bases: 11.

This clone has a handful of counts. The rearrangement joins TRBV19 to TRBJ2-7; 10 bases map to TRBD2. Germline V lookup: CDR1 LNHDA, CDR2 SQIVND (reference sequence). Trimming removed 6 bases from V and 2 bases from J; junction bases left unmatched: 4. The CDR3 is 14 amino acids. The CDR3 DNA sequence: TGTGCCAGTAGACCTAGCGGGAGCCCCTACGAGCAGTACTTC. This encodes CASRPSGSPYEQYF.

Remarks on this clone: A much larger clone lies one base from this, so it may be a read error. This rearrangement joins TRBV5-6 to TRBJ1-1; possibly TRBD1 for D (6 bases). Germline loops: CDR1 SGHDT, CDR2 YYEEEE. This CDR3 is 15 amino acids long. The V gene lost 0 bases and the J gene lost 4 bases, with 13 bases spanning the gap. CDR3 sequence (DNA): TGTGCCAGCAGCTTGGAAGGTACAGGGTTCACTGAAGCTTTCTTT. Its protein product is CASSLEGTGFTEAFF.

V gene TRBV19 combines with J gene TRBJ1-5; D is undetermined. Per the germline V gene, CDR1 is LNHDA and CDR2 is SQIVND (reference sequence). Trimming shortened V by 4 bases and J by 4 bases, and 5 bases separated the two germline ends. The CDR3 is 12 residues long. As DNA, the CDR3 is TGTGCCAGTAGTAAAATGAATCAGCCCCAGCATTTT. Translated: CASSKMNQPQHF.

This clone was found once. The rearrangement uses TRBV7-9 and TRBJ2-2; D call uncertain. This CDR3 region has 12 residues. Trimming shortened V by 8 bases and J by 4 bases, and 8 bases separated the two germline ends. CDR1 is SEHNR, CDR2 FQNEAQ, per germline (reference sequence). The CDR3 is CASGIGTGELFF. CDR3 DNA sequence: TGTGCCAGCGGTATTGGCACCGGGGAGCTGTTTTTT. Based on the CDR3 plus reference TRBV7-9 and TRBJ2-2, the full variable domain is DTGVSQNPRHKITKRGQNVTFRCDPISEHNRLYWYRQTLGQGPEFLTYFQNEAQLEKSRLLSDRFSAERPKGSFSTLEIQRTEQGDSAMYLCASGIGTGELFFGEGSRLTVL.

The chain has TRBV13 and TRBJ2-2; possible D gene TRBD2, 5 bases. V was clipped by 7 bases and J by 3 bases, with 15 bases between them. The CDR3 runs to 15 residues. The germline gives CDR1 PRHDT, CDR2 FYEKMQ (reference sequence). CDR3 coding DNA: TGTGCCAGCACCTCTCCGCCCGGGGACACCGGGGAGCTGTTTTTT. Amino acids: CASTSPPGDTGELFF.

This clone was detected only a few times. The V and J genes are TRBV27 and TRBJ2-1; D might be TRBD2 (6 bases). V was pared by 6 bases and J by 3 bases, with 9 bases between. The CDR3 is made up of 13 amino acids. The germline CDR1 and CDR2 sequences are MNHEY and SMNVEV (reference sequence). The CDR3 bases are TGTGCCAGCAGAAGCGGGTACTACAATGAGCAGTTCTTC. Its protein product is CASRSGYYNEQFF.

The rearrangement links TRBV19 to TRBJ2-1; TRBD2 matches 8 bases. J gave up 7 bases and V 5 bases, and 7 bases lay outside the gene matches. CDR3 length: 14 residues. Germline assignment: CDR1 LNHDA and CDR2 SQIVND (reference sequence). The CDR3: CASSAASGWNEQFF. CDR3 coding DNA: TGTGCCAGTAGTGCAGCTAGCGGGTGGAATGAGCAGTTCTTC.

A word on this clone: This same CDR3 is encoded by further DNA sequences in the sample. The rearrangement joins TRBV6-6 to TRBJ2-5; D ambiguous. The CDR3 spans 11 residues. Germline CDR1 reads MNHNY; CDR2 reads SVGAGI (reference sequence). V lost 2 bases and J lost 5, with 3 bases in between. CDR3 sequence (DNA): TGTGCCAGCAGTTACGGGGAGACCCAGTACTTC. Protein: CASSYGETQYF.

V gene TRBV27 combines with J gene TRBJ2-1; 9 bases are a match to TRBD2. The CDR3 runs 18 residues. The V gene's germline CDR1 is MNHEY and CDR2 SMNVEV (reference sequence). V was pared by 5 bases and J by 0 bases, with 11 bases of the junction left unmatched. CDR3 sequence: CASSPISYSGGSYNEQFF. The CDR3 nucleotides read TGTGCCAGCAGTCCCATCTCATATAGCGGGGGCTCCTACAATGAGCAGTTCTTC.

V is TRBV20-1 and J is TRBJ2-5; 7 bases are shared with TRBD1. The CDR3 is 11 residues long. Trimming took 6 bases from V and 3 from J; bases not matched to a gene: 1. The germline gives CDR1 DFQATT, CDR2 SNEGSKA (reference sequence). The CDR3 sequence: CSADREETQYF. CDR3 sequence (DNA): TGCAGTGCCGACAGGGAAGAGACCCAGTACTTC.

This chain links TRBV9 with TRBJ2-5; D remains ambiguous. The CDR3 has 15 residues. The germline V gene has CDR1 SGDLS and CDR2 YYNGEE. V lost 3 bases to trimming and J lost 3 bases, with 15 bases between them. In DNA form, the CDR3 reads TGTGCCAGCAGCGCATCCGGGTCACTGGAAGAGACCCAGTACTTC. This translates into CASSASGSLEETQYF.

By sample fraction, this clone is medium-sized. The chain combines TRBV9 with TRBJ2-7, with a weak D call TRBD2 (6 bases). This CDR3 region has 15 residues. V dropped 0 bases and J dropped 0 bases, with 10 bases sitting between them. Germline CDR1 is SGDLS and CDR2 is YYNGEE. The CDR3: CASSVAGEPSYEQYF. The CDR3 DNA reads TGTGCCAGCAGCGTAGCGGGGGAACCCTCCTACGAGCAGTACTTC.